This entry lists 12 T cell receptor beta chains sequenced from one sample in a study of technical replicates of blood from several donors (TCRdb year 2017). Receptor libraries were prepared by the immunoSEQ multiplex PCR assay. TCRdb obtained this table from immuneACCESS and retained in-frame rearrangements with V and J assigned. These tables miss some clones; where compared with another copy, unresolved V genes account for less than half of the shortfall, and the remainder is unexplained. For this sample the table gives 65,000 to 85,000 clones, of which 96% were detected only once. Together, the top ten hold about 0.2% of the sample. The sample comprised T cells isolated from PBMCs. The receptors shown here come from a human donor in good health.

The chain has TRBV6-5 and TRBJ1-2; possibly TRBD1 for D (6 bases). Germline-derived CDR1 and CDR2 are MNHEY and SVGAGI. The V end lost 0 bases, the J end lost 4 bases, and 9 bases lay between the germline ends. There are 14 residues in the CDR3. The CDR3 sequence is CASSYSQGSYGYTF. The CDR3 DNA reads TGTGCCAGCAGTTACTCCCAGGGGAGCTATGGCTACACCTTC.

The chain combines TRBV7-3 with TRBJ1-2, with no clear D. The germline V and J ends were trimmed by 1 base and 2 bases, with 11 bases remaining between them. Germline assignment: CDR1 SGHTA and CDR2 FQGTGA. The CDR3 covers 15 residues. The CDR3 reads CASSLRGGSNYGYTF. The CDR3 bases are TGTGCCAGCAGCTTAAGAGGAGGTTCAAACTATGGCTACACCTTC.

The gene calls are TRBV5-4 and TRBJ1-2; no firm D call. CDR3 size: 13 residues. The V gene lost 3 bases and the J gene lost 2 bases, with 8 bases spanning the gap. CDR1 is SGHNT, CDR2 YYREEE, per germline (reference sequence). CDR3 residues: CASSSRENYGYTF. CDR3 DNA sequence: TGTGCCAGCAGCTCAAGGGAGAACTATGGCTACACCTTC.

As for this clone: Distinct nucleotide sequences in the sample also encode this CDR3. The chain uses TRBV5-1 and TRBJ2-1; 7 nucleotides align to TRBD2. CDR3 length: 15 residues. The V gene's germline CDR1 is SGHRS and CDR2 YFSETQ. Unmatched junction bases numbered 3, after V lost 0 bases and J lost 3 bases. CDR3 region: CASSLGGGSYNEQFF. The CDR3 DNA is TGCGCCAGCAGCTTGGGGGGCGGGAGCTACAATGAGCAGTTCTTC.

The CDR3: CASREDRIGYTF. Here the CDR3 DNA reads TGTGCCAGCAGGGAGGACAGAATCGGCTACACCTTC. This sequence joins TRBV2 and TRBJ1-2, with TRBD1 as a possible D gene (6 bases). Trimming took off 6 bases at V and 8 bases at J, with 13 bases between the two ends. The CDR3 is 12 amino acids. Germline V gives CDR1 SNHLY, CDR2 FYNNEI. The full variable domain, its missing parts supplied by reference TRBV2 and TRBJ1-2, is EPEVTQTPSHQVTQMGQEVILRCVPISNHLYFYWYRQILGQKVEFLVSFYNNEISEKSEIFDDQFSVERPDGSNFTLKIRSTKLEDSAMYFCASREDRIGYTFGSGTRLTVV.

A single count supports this clone. The chain joins TRBV1 to TRBJ2-3; TRBD2, the D gene given by the table, was not confirmed from the DNA. TRBV1 is given as a pseudogene. CDR3 length: 18 residues. The CDR3 coding sequence is TGCACCAGCAGCCAAGCCACCGCGGGCCGTGTTCGGGCAGATACGCAGTATTTT. Protein product: CTSSQATAGRVRADTQYF.

DNA for the CDR3: TGTGCCAGCACCACTTGGACATACCCCAGGGACGAGCAGTACTTC. Amino acids: CASTTWTYPRDEQYF. The rearrangement joins TRBV6-1 to TRBJ2-7, with D perhaps TRBD1 (5 bases). Trimming removed 7 bases from V and 5 bases from J, with 21 bases in between. Germline V gene lookup returns CDR1 MNHNS and CDR2 SASEGT. The CDR3 spans 15 residues.

The V call is TRBV7-6, the J call TRBJ2-5; D may be TRBD1 (5 bases). The V end was cut by 4 bases, the J end by 14 bases, with 20 bases between. The CDR3 runs to 13 residues. The germline V gene has CDR1 SGHVS and CDR2 FNYEAQ. DNA of the CDR3: TGTGCCAGCAGCTCCTCCCATGGGGCAGACCATTACTTC. Translated, it gives CASSSSHGADHYF. Looking up the rest from reference TRBV7-6 and TRBJ2-5 gives the full variable domain: GAGVSQSPRYKVTKRGQDVALRCDPISGHVSLYWYRQALGQGPEFLTYFNYEAQQDKSGLPNDRFSAERPEGSISTLTIQRTEQRDSAMYRCASSSSHGADHYFGPGTRLLVL.

DNA for the CDR3: TGTGCCAGCAGCTCCCAGGGGATGAACACTGAAGCTTTCTTT. Translating it yields CASSSQGMNTEAFF. The chain employs TRBV5-4 and TRBJ1-1; the D gene is possibly TRBD1 (6 bases). The germline V gene encodes CDR1 SGHNT and CDR2 YYREEE (reference sequence). The germline V and J ends were trimmed by 3 bases and 0 bases, with 9 bases remaining between them. This CDR3 has 14 amino acids.

The V and J genes are TRBV5-1 and TRBJ2-1; 9 bases align to TRBD2. Germline values: CDR1 SGHRS, CDR2 YFSETQ. This CDR3 has 12 residues. The V segment lost 4 bases and the J segment 16 bases; nucleotides outside the gene matches: 9. The CDR3 here is CASSPPGLAFFF. CDR3 in DNA: TGCGCCAGCAGCCCACCCGGACTAGCGTTCTTCTTC.

This clone appeared once. The V and J genes are TRBV28 and TRBJ2-5; D unresolved. Germline CDR1 reads MDHEN; CDR2 reads SYDVKM. The CDR3 sequence is 12 residues long. Between the trimmed V and J ends, which lost 5 bases and 1 base, there was a span of 5 bases. DNA for the CDR3: TGTGCCAGCAGTCGCAGCCAAGAGACCCAGTACTTC. Its translation is CASSRSQETQYF.

The chain carries TRBV14 and TRBJ2-5; weak D call: TRBD2 (6 bases). In germline, CDR1 is SGHDN, CDR2 FVKESK. The CDR3 totals 22 residues. Trimming shortened V by 4 bases and J by 3 bases, and 36 bases separated the two germline ends. The CDR3 here is CASSPGLKRDPVLQIYEETQYF. CDR3 sequence (DNA): TGTGCCAGCAGCCCGGGACTTAAAAGAGACCCAGTACTCCAAATCTATGAAGAGACCCAGTACTTC.